This T cell receptor beta chain was recovered during a study of technical replicates of blood from several donors. Germline values: CDR1 SGHVS, CDR2 FQNEAQ. This CDR3 contains 16 residues. The V and J ends lost 0 bases and 0 bases respectively, with 10 bases between them. Profiling relied on immunoSEQ multiplex PCR, and the TCRdb table lists in-frame clones only, not all of them. The sample carries around 80,000 clones, 90% to 98% recorded once. The V gene is TRBV7-8, the J gene TRBJ2-3; no firm D call. The sequenced sample consisted of T cells isolated from PBMCs. The receptor comes from a human donor in good health. The DNA for the CDR3 is TGTGCCAGCAGCTTAGCGCACAGCTTAAGCACAGATACGCAGTATTTT. Its translation: CASSLAHSLSTDTQYF.